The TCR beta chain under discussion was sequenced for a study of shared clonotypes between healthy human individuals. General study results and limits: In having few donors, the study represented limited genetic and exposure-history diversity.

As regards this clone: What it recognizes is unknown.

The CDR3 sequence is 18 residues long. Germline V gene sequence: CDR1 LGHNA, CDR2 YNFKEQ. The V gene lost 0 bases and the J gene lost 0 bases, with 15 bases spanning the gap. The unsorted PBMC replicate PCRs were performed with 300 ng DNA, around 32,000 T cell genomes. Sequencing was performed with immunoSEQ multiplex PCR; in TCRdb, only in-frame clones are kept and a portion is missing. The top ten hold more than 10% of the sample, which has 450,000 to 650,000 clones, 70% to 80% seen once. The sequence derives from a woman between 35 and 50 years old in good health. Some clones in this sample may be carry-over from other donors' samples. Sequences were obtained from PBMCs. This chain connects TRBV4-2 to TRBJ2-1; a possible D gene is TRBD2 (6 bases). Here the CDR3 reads CASSQDGGGVSSYNEQFF. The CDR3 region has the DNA TGTGCCAGCAGCCAAGATGGGGGAGGCGTTAGCTCCTACAATGAGCAGTTCTTC.